One and the same sample provided the 10 T cell receptor beta chains below, sequenced in a study of blood T cell repertoires in COVID-19. The assay was immunoSEQ multiplex PCR, and TCRdb's table has in-frame clones only and misses some. The sample comprises over 45,000 clones, 65% to 85% of which are singletons, and nearly 4.5% rests with the top ten. The specimen sequenced was peripheral blood. These receptors all stem from a man between 50 and 59 years old with active COVID-19.

The sample holds one count of this clone. This sequence joins TRBV6-6 and TRBJ1-1; TRBD1 aligns across 7 bases. Germline V gene data show CDR1 as MNHNY and CDR2 as SVGAGI (reference sequence). With V trimmed by 10 bases and J by 1 base, 15 bases remained unmatched. The CDR3 sequence is 16 residues long. Here the CDR3 reads CATHGGDSRGNTEAFF. The CDR3 nucleotides are TGTGCCACCCACGGGGGGGACAGTCGGGGGAACACTGAAGCTTTCTTT.

The chain has TRBV29-1 and TRBJ1-4, with D perhaps matching TRBD1 (5 bases). V was clipped by 2 bases and J by 8 bases, with 18 bases between them. The CDR3 runs 15 residues. Germline V gives CDR1 SQVTM, CDR2 ANQGSEA. Here the CDR3 DNA reads TGCAGCGTTGAAAGAGGGACGGAGGGGTGGGAAAAACTGTTTTTT. This sequence encodes CSVERGTEGWEKLFF.

The rearrangement uses TRBV10-3 and TRBJ1-4; 8 nucleotides agree with TRBD1. This CDR3 is 14 amino acids long. The germline V gene encodes CDR1 ENHRY and CDR2 SYGVKD. Trimming removed 3 bases from V and 8 bases from J; junction bases left unmatched: 5. The CDR3 protein is CAISEPNRGEKLFF. The CDR3 nucleotides are TGTGCCATCAGTGAACCGAACAGGGGGGAAAAACTGTTTTTT.

The chain carries TRBV10-2 and TRBJ1-1, with 8 bases that match TRBD1. The CDR3 has 12 amino acids. Germline loops: CDR1 WSHSY, CDR2 SAAADI. The J segment lost 8 bases and the V segment lost 10 bases, leaving 9 bases of the junction unmatched. Here the CDR3 DNA reads TGCGCCACCGTCCAGGGGGCGTCCGAAGCTTTCTTT. As protein: CATVQGASEAFF.

The J gene is TRBJ2-5, the V gene TRBV6-2 or TRBV6-3, with 9 positions matching TRBD2. J lost 3 bases, V lost 2 bases, and 19 bases had no gene match. The germline V gene has CDR1 MNHEY and CDR2 SVGEGT. The length of the CDR3 is 20 residues. The CDR3 region is CASSYPSLGGGAEREETQYF. The CDR3 DNA sequence: TGTGCCAGCAGTTACCCATCGCTCGGCGGGGGGGCCGAAAGGGAAGAGACCCAGTACTTC.

This sequence joins TRBV3-1 (or the pseudogene TRBV3-2) and TRBJ2-5; TRBD2 agrees at 7 bases. Germline CDR1 reads LGHDT; CDR2 reads YNNKEL (reference sequence). The CDR3 sequence is 14 residues long. Trimming took 4 bases from V and 5 from J; bases not matched to a gene: 7. The CDR3 loop reads CASSPAFGGETQYF. The CDR3 nucleotides are TGTGCCAGCAGCCCGGCTTTCGGGGGGGAGACCCAGTACTTC.

This clone was observed once. This rearrangement joins TRBV11-2 to TRBJ2-5, with D possibly being TRBD2 (6 bases). The CDR3 consists of 14 residues. The V and J ends lost 2 bases and 1 base respectively, with 8 bases between them. Germline loops: CDR1 SGHAT, CDR2 FQNNGV. CDR3 nucleotide sequence: TGTGCCAGCAGCTTATCGCGGGGCCAAGAGACCCAGTACTTC. As protein: CASSLSRGQETQYF.

The V and J genes are TRBV25-1 and TRBJ1-1; TRBD1 matches 12 bases. Looked up from germline, CDR1 is MGHDK and CDR2 is SYGVNS. V was pared by 0 bases and J by 4 bases, with 3 bases of the junction left unmatched. This CDR3 is 16 amino acids long. CDR3 coding DNA: TGTGCCAGCAGTGAATATAGGGGACAGGGGGCCACTGAAGCTTTCTTT. Protein: CASSEYRGQGATEAFF.

J is TRBJ1-3 and V is TRBV5-1; D is undetermined. Trimming stripped 2 bases from V and 0 bases from J, with 18 bases between. Per the germline V gene, CDR1 is SGHRS and CDR2 is YFSETQ. The CDR3 contains 18 residues. CDR3: CASSLLDTSQSSGNTIYF. As DNA, the CDR3 is TGCGCCAGCAGCTTATTAGACACGTCTCAGAGCTCTGGAAACACCATATATTTT.

This sequence joins TRBV27 and TRBJ2-5, with 14 bases that match TRBD2. Germline V lookup: CDR1 MNHEY, CDR2 SMNVEV (reference sequence). The CDR3 is 16 amino acids. V lost 4 bases to trimming and J lost 4 bases; unmatched junction nucleotides: 5. CDR3 residues: CASSSRTSGGSETQYF. DNA of the CDR3: TGTGCCAGCAGTTCTCGGACTAGCGGGGGGTCAGAGACCCAGTACTTC.